A selection of T cell receptor beta chains follows, all from one sample in a study of T cell responses to AZD1222 COVID-19 vaccine. Here immunoSEQ multiplex PCR was the method, and the copy in TCRdb shows in-frame clones only, minus some. The data hold over 150,000 clones, with around nine tenths observed a single time. Source: peripheral blood, taken 28 days after the second AZD1222 dose. Receptors were obtained from an adult who received the AZD1222 COVID-19 vaccine. Both conserved end residues are part of each CDR3. Clone size is given for some rows only: seen once, a few or many times, or a class if the clone is expanded.

- TRBJ2-5 TRBV2 CASSEAPRAIGQETQYF
- TRBJ1-1 TRBV30 CAWSAMGTGKAFF
- TRBJ1-2 TRBV7-9 CASSMDNPPFTF
- TRBJ2-2 TRBV5-1 CASSLAWGRTGELFF
- TRBJ2-6 TRBV4-1 CASSQDGTVISGANVLTF
- TRBJ1-1 TRBV9 CASSAQGRGTEAFF
- TRBJ2-3 TRBV11-2 CASSFPTADTQYF
- TRBJ1-3 TRBV7-9 CAWDGNNSGNTIYF
- TRBJ1-2 TRBV5-5 CASTFRPEHFDRNYGYTF
- TRBJ1-1 TRBV13 CASSLSREEAFF
- TRBJ1-5 TRBV6-5 CASRPGQPNQPQHF
- TRBJ2-1 TRBV4-3 CASSHTSPSSYNEQFF
- TRBJ1-6 TRBV5-1 CASSLDRGDSPLHF
- TRBJ1-1 TRBV12-3/TRBV12-4 CASSFTGVTEAFF
many TRBJ1-6 TRBV6-1 CASSEAHGGPQPLHF
- TRBJ1-6 TRBV6-4 CASSDSAVYNSPLHF
- TRBJ1-3 TRBV4-2 CASSPLGQSSGNTIYF
once TRBJ1-2 TRBV3-1/TRBV3-2 CASSQMTGANYGYTF
- TRBJ2-5 TRBV5-1 CASSLEGALETQYF
- TRBJ1-6 TRBV30 CAWGTGVNSPLHF
- TRBJ1-5 TRBV6-5 CASSTGYQPQHF
- TRBJ1-1 TRBV11-2 CASSFVMETEAFF
- TRBJ1-1 TRBV3-1/TRBV3-2 CASSQDLAGAEAFF
- TRBJ1-3 TRBV7-3 CASSPGQGDTIYF
- TRBJ2-1 TRBV5-1 CASSLGGSYNEQLF